This record concerns one TCR beta chain sequence. Original processing notes: From reference gene primer amplification, estimates of nucleated cell counts were derived. TCRdb keeps only in-frame clones here, not all; method: immunoSEQ multiplex PCR. D and trimming come from the DNA, and the V and J calls and clone size come from that table. The data contain about 160,000 clones, 90% to 95% of them singletons. This record belongs to a study of blood T cell repertoires in COVID-19. Study details: Researchers got acute and convalescent COVID-19 samples from the United States, Italy and Spain. The analysed material was cDNA or gDNA that came from T cells, B-cell-depleted T cells, or PBMCs.

The sequencing sample was made of peripheral blood. The clonotype comes from a middle-aged man with acute or convalescent COVID-19.

The CDR3 region has the DNA TGTGCCACCCCGCCCCACAGTTTTGGCTACACCTTC. Its protein product is CATPPHSFGYTF. The genes are TRBV2 and TRBJ1-2; D gene uncertain. Germline V gene sequence: CDR1 SNHLY, CDR2 FYNNEI. The CDR3 contains 12 residues. The ends were cut back, 10 bases at V and 7 bases at J, with 16 bases in the middle. Combining the CDR3 with reference TRBV2 and TRBJ1-2 gives the whole variable domain EPEVTQTPSHQVTQMGQEVILRCVPISNHLYFYWYRQILGQKVEFLVSFYNNEISEKSEIFDDQFSVERPDGSNFTLKIRSTKLEDSAMYFCATPPHSFGYTFGSGTRLTVV.